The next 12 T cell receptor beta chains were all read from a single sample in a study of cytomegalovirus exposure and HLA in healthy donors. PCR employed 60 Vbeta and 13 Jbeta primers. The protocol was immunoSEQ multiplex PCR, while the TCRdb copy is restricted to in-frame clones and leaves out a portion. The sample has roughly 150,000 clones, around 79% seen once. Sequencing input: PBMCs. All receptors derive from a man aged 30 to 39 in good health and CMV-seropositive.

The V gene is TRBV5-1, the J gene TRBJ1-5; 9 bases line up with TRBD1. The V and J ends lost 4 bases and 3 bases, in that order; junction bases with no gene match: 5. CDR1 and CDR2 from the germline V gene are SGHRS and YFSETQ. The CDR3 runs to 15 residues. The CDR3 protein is CASSSGQGNNQPQHF. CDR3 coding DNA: TGCGCCAGCAGCAGCGGACAGGGGAACAATCAGCCCCAGCATTTT.

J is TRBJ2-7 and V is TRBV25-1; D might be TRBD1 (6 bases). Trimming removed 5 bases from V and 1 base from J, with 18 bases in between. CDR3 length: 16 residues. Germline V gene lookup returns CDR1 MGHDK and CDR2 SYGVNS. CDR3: CASSPPGVRQSYEQYF. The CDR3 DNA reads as TGTGCCAGCAGTCCGCCAGGGGTTCGGCAATCCTACGAGCAGTACTTC.

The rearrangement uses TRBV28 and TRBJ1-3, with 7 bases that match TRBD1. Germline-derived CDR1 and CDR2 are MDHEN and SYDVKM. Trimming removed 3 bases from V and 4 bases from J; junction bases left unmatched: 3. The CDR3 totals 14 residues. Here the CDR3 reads CASSLPGGGNTIYF. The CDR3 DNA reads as TGTGCCAGCAGTTTGCCAGGGGGGGGAAACACCATATATTTT.

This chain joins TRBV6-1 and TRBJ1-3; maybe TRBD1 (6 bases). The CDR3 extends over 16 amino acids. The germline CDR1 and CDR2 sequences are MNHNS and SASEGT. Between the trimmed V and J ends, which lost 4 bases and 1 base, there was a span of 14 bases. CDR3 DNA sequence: TGTGCCAGCAGTGTATGGATGGACAGTTCTGGAAACACCATATATTTT. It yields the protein CASSVWMDSSGNTIYF.

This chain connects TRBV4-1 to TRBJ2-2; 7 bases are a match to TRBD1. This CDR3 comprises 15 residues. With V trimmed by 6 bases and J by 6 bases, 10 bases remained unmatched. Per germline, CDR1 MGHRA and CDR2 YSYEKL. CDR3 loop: CASRDRVTSPGELFF. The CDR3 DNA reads TGCGCCAGCAGAGACAGGGTGACTTCTCCCGGGGAGCTGTTTTTT.

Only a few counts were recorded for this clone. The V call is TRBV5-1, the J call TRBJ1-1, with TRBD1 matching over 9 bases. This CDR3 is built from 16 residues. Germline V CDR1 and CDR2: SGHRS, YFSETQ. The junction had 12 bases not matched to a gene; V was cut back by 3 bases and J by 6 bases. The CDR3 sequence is CASSSRGQGVTAEAFF. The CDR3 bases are TGCGCCAGCAGCTCCCGGGGACAGGGTGTGACCGCTGAAGCTTTCTTT.

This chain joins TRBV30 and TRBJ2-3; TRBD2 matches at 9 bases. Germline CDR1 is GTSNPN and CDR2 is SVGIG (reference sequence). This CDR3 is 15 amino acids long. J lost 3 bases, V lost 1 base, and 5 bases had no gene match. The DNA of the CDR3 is TGTGCCTGGAGTGGGCTAGCGGGGTTGACAGATACGCAGTATTTT. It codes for CAWSGLAGLTDTQYF.

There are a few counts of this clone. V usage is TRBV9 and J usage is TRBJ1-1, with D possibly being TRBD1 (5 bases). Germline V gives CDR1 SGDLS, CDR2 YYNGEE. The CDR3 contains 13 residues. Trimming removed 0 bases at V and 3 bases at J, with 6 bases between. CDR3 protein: CASSVGGDTEAFF. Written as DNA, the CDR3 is TGTGCCAGCAGCGTAGGGGGGGACACTGAAGCTTTCTTT.

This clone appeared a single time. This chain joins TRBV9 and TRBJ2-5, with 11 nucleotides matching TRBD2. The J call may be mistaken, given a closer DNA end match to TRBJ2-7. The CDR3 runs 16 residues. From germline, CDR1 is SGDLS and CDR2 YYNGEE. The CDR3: CASSVDISGGANEQYF. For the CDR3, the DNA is TGTGCCAGCAGCGTAGACATTAGCGGGGGGGCGAACGAGCAGTACTTC.

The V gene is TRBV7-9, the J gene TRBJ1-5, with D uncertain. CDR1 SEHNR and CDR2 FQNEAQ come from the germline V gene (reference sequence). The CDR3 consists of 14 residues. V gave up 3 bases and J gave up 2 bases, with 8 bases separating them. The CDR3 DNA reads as TGTGCCAGCAGCTTCGCTTCAGGCAATCAGCCCCAGCATTTT. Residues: CASSFASGNQPQHF.

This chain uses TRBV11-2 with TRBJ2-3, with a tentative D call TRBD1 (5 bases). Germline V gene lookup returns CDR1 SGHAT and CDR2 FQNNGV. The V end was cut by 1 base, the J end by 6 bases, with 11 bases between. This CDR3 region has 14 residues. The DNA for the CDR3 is TGTGCCAGCAGCTTAGCTCATGGGGCGGATACGCAGTATTTT. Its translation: CASSLAHGADTQYF.

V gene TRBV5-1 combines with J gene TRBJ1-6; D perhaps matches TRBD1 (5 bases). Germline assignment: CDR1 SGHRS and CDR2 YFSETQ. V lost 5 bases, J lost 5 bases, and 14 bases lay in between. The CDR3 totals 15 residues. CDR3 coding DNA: TGCGCCAGCAGTGTTGACAGAGCCAATAATTCACCCCTCCACTTT. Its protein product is CASSVDRANNSPLHF. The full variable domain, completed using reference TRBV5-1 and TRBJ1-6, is KAGVTQTPRYLIKTRGQQVTLSCSPISGHRSVSWYQQTPGQGLQFLFEYFSETQRNKGNFPGRFSGRQFSNSRSEMNVSTLELGDSALYLCASSVDRANNSPLHFGNGTRLTVT.